The source of this T cell receptor beta chain is a study of identical twins. The CDR3 contains 17 residues. V lost 5 bases to trimming and J lost 0 bases; unmatched junction nucleotides: 9. Germline CDR1 reads SGHTA; CDR2 reads FQGTGA. TCRdb re-analysed the 5' RACE reads in MiXCR, keeping a single row per CDR3 protein. The data contain hundreds of thousands of distinct CDR3 sequences, 8% to 9% of them seen just once; the ten biggest clones take up roughly 0.9%. These data are also associated with another study on yellow fever vaccine responses in identical twins.

The specimen was PBMCs. The V and J genes are TRBV7-3 and TRBJ2-2, with TRBD1 identical over 7 bases. The clonotype comes from a woman between 18 and 29 years old in good health. The CDR3 spells CASSQGQTRANTGELFF. CDR3 in DNA: TGTGCCAGCAGCCAGGGACAGACCAGAGCGAACACCGGGGAGCTGTTTTTT.